Following are 10 T cell receptor beta chains from one sample sequenced in a study of blood T cells in healthy people across ages. A J-beta primer mix and a sample-barcoded 5' primer were used in a second PCR of roughly 6 to 12 cycles. TCRdb reanalysed the 5' RACE reads using MiXCR and keeps one entry per CDR3 protein. The table lists around 1.7 million distinct CDR3 sequences, over 25% of them singletons. The sample taken for sequencing was blood. These receptors originate from a woman in her 30s in good health.

This clonotype turned up a few times. The rearrangement uses TRBV7-9 and TRBJ2-6; D not resolved. V was clipped by 0 bases and J by 2 bases, with 8 bases between them. The CDR3 has 16 residues. Germline V gene sequence: CDR1 SEHNR, CDR2 FQNEAQ (reference sequence). The DNA of the CDR3 is TGTGCCAGCAGCTTAGCGATTAGGGCTGGGGCCAACGTCCTGACTTTC. Translation: CASSLAIRAGANVLTF.

This clonotype appeared many times. This chain links TRBV12-3 or TRBV12-4 with TRBJ2-3, with unresolved D. CDR3 size: 12 residues. With 7 bases removed from V and 6 bases from J, the gap between germline ends came to 11 bases. The CDR3 DNA follows: TGTGCCAGCAAACTGACGGCGGATACGCAGTATTTT. Its protein is CASKLTADTQYF.

This rearrangement joins TRBV6-6 to TRBJ2-1, with 11 bases matching TRBD2. V shed 3 bases, J shed 6 bases, and the junction held 4 bases outside the gene matches. CDR1 and CDR2 from the germline V gene are MNHNY and SVGAGI (reference sequence). The CDR3 has 15 residues. The CDR3 DNA reads TGTGCCAGCAGTTATGCAACTAGCGGGAGCAATGAGCAGTTCTTC. Residues: CASSYATSGSNEQFF.

This clonotype turned up a few times. The chain joins TRBV6-5 to TRBJ1-5; no reliable D call. Germline loops: CDR1 MNHEY, CDR2 SVGAGI. This CDR3 region has 13 residues. V lost 10 bases and J 3 bases, leaving 13 bases between the germline ends. CDR3 in amino acids: CATRSGINQPQHF. The CDR3 DNA follows: TGTGCCACCCGATCCGGGATCAATCAGCCCCAGCATTTT.

The chain is built from TRBV7-9 and TRBJ1-1; D possibly corresponds to TRBD1 (5 bases). Germline V gives CDR1 SEHNR, CDR2 FQNEAQ (reference sequence). V shed 1 base and J shed 3 bases, with 15 bases lying between them. The length of the CDR3 is 16 residues. As DNA, the CDR3 is TGTGCCAGCAGCTTAGGGCCCAGGGAGGTGTACACTGAAGCTTTCTTT. It codes for CASSLGPREVYTEAFF. Together with reference TRBV7-9 and TRBJ1-1, the CDR3 gives the full variable domain: DTGVSQNPRHKITKRGQNVTFRCDPISEHNRLYWYRQTLGQGPEFLTYFQNEAQLEKSRLLSDRFSAERPKGSFSTLEIQRTEQGDSAMYLCASSLGPREVYTEAFFGQGTRLTVV.

This clonotype was seen a handful of times. The rearrangement links TRBV6-6 to TRBJ2-7; 10 positions agree with TRBD2. Germline CDR1 MNHNY, CDR2 SVGAGI (reference sequence). This CDR3 is built from 16 residues. V shed 6 bases and J 1 base; nucleotides not matched to a gene: 9. CDR3 in amino acids: CASRGVAGGISYEQYF. The DNA of the CDR3 is TGTGCCAGCAGGGGGGTAGCGGGGGGCATTTCCTACGAGCAGTACTTC.

The gene calls are TRBV6-5 and TRBJ1-1; D call uncertain. The CDR3 sequence is 11 residues long. CDR1 and CDR2 (germline): MNHEY, SVGAGI. In DNA form, the CDR3 reads TGTGCTAGTGGTCCGGGCACTGAAGCTTTCTTT. It is translated as CASGPGTEAFF.

This clonotype was counted a few times. The V gene is TRBV7-6, the J gene TRBJ2-3; 9 bases agree with TRBD2. Germline lookup yields CDR1 SGHVS and CDR2 FNYEAQ. V lost 3 bases to trimming and J lost 5 bases; unmatched junction nucleotides: 6. The CDR3 loop spans 15 amino acids. The CDR3 loop is CASSLLAGEGDTQYF. CDR3 in DNA: TGTGCCAGCAGCTTGTTAGCGGGGGAGGGAGATACGCAGTATTTT.

The sample holds a few counts of this clonotype. Given a much more abundant clone one base away, this may be a read error. The chain employs TRBV25-1 and TRBJ2-7; TRBD2 matches at 10 bases. The V segment lost 2 bases and the J segment 3 bases; nucleotides outside the gene matches: 1. The CDR3 has 14 residues. Germline V CDR1 and CDR2: MGHDK, SYGVNS. CDR3: CASSEPSGSYEQYF. In DNA, the CDR3 is TGTGCCAGCAGTGAACCTAGCGGGAGCTACGAGCAGTACTTC.

This CDR3 is CASSQVRHPPDYEQYF. The CDR3 DNA reads TGCGCCAGCAGCCAAGTTCGGCATCCGCCCGACTACGAGCAGTACTTC. The V and J genes are TRBV4-3 and TRBJ2-7, with D unclear. V lost 1 base to trimming and J lost 3 bases, with 16 bases between them. This CDR3 comprises 16 residues. Looked up from germline, CDR1 is LGHNA and CDR2 is YSLEER.